Listed below are T cell receptor beta chains from one sample, sequenced in a study of blood T cell repertoires in COVID-19. Method: immunoSEQ multiplex PCR; TCRdb's copy keeps in-frame clones and lacks some. In the table there are some 160,000 clones, 88% of which are singletons. Sequenced input: PBMCs or T cells enriched from blood (not recorded which). The receptors shown here come from a woman in her forties or fifties who had recovered from COVID-19. The CDR3 runs from the conserved cysteine through the conserved F or W. D genes are given only for firm matches.

V,J,D,CDR3,DNA
TRBV11-3,TRBJ2-1,.,CASSSNRDFGVSSYNEQFF,TGTGCCAGCAGCTCAAACCGGGACTTTGGAGTTAGCTCCTACAATGAGCAGTTCTTC
TRBV6-5,TRBJ2-1,.,CASSRGGASEQFF,TGTGCCAGCAGCCGCGGAGGGGCCAGTGAGCAGTTCTTC
TRBV5-6,TRBJ2-2,TRBD1,CASSLRDRGWNTGELFF,TGTGCCAGCAGCTTGAGGGACAGGGGCTGGAACACCGGGGAGCTGTTTTTT
TRBV19,TRBJ2-4,.,CASSASGWENIQYF,TGTGCCAGTAGTGCCTCGGGGTGGGAAAACATTCAGTACTTC
TRBV7-3,TRBJ1-2,.,CASSLTGGQTKGYTF,TGTGCCAGCAGCTTAACTGGAGGACAGACGAAAGGCTACACCTTC
TRBV30,TRBJ2-3,.,CAWSVSGASGTDTQYF,TGTGCCTGGAGTGTATCAGGGGCGTCGGGTACAGATACGCAGTATTTT
TRBV11-1,TRBJ2-7,.,CASSRAGDRTYEQYF,TGTGCCAGCAGCCGGGCGGGGGACAGGACCTACGAGCAGTACTTC
TRBV19,TRBJ1-1,.,CASSIGPNTEAFF,TGTGCCAGTAGTATAGGGCCCAATACAGAAGCTTTCTTT
TRBV9,TRBJ2-7,.,CASSVGGLAYEQYF,TGTGCCAGCAGCGTAGGTGGGCTGGCCTACGAGCAGTACTTC
TRBV2,TRBJ2-7,.,CASSERGSHEQYF,TGTGCCAGCAGTGAACGAGGGAGCCACGAGCAGTACTTC